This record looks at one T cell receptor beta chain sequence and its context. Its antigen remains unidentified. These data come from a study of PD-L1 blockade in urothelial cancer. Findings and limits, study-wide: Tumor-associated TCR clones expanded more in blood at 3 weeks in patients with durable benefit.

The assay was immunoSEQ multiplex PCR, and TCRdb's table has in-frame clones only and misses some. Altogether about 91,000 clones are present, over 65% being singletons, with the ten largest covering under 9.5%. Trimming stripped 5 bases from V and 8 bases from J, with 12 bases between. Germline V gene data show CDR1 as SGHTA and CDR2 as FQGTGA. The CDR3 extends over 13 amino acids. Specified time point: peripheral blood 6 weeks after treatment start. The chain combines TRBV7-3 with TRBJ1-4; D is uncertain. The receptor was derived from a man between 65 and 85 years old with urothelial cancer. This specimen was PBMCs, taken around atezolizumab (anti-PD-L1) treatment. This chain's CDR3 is CASSGGENEKLFF. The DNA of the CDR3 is TGTGCCAGCAGCGGCGGGGAGAACGAAAAACTGTTTTTT.